The source of this T cell receptor beta chain is a study of cytomegalovirus exposure and HLA in healthy donors. Whole-study findings and limits: 164 TCR beta chains were listed as cytomegalovirus-associated. CMV antigen specificity of a few CMV-associated chains was confirmed in vitro.

With respect to this clone: Its antigen is unidentified.

Clones were read by immunoSEQ multiplex PCR, and TCRdb kept only the in-frame ones, dropping some. The table has fewer than 200,000 clones, 80% to 90% seen once. CDR1 is PRHDT, CDR2 FYEKMQ, per germline (reference sequence). The CDR3 totals 12 residues. Trimming removed 2 bases from V and 8 bases from J, with 7 bases in between. This sequence originates from a woman aged 18 to 35 in good health and CMV-seronegative. The chain links TRBV13 to TRBJ2-1; D not resolved. Sequenced sample: PBMCs. CDR3 DNA sequence: TGTGCCAGCAGCTTAAGCATCGATGAGCAGTTCTTC. Its translation: CASSLSIDEQFF. The variable domain in full, with the rest retrieved from reference TRBV13 and TRBJ2-1, is AAGVIQSPRHLIKEKRETATLKCYPIPRHDTVYWYQQGPGQDPQFLISFYEKMQSDKGSIPDRFSAQQFSDYHSELNMSSLELGDSALYFCASSLSIDEQFFGPGTRLTVL.